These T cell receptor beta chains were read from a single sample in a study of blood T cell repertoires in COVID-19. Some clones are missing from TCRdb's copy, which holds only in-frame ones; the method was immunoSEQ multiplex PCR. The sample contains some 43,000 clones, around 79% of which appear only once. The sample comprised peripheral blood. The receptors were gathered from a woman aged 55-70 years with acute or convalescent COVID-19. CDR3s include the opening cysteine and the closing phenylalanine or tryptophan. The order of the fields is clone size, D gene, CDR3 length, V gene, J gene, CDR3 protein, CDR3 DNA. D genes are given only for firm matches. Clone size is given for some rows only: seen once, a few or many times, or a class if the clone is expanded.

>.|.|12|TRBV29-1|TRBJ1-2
CSVVHNNYGYTF
TGCAGCGTTGTCCACAATAACTATGGCTACACCTTC
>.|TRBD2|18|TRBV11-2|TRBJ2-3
CASSFETSGGQRADTQYF
TGTGCCAGCAGCTTTGAAACTAGCGGGGGCCAGAGGGCAGATACGCAGTATTTT
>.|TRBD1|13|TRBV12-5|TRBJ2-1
CASGDRMALEQFF
TGTGCTAGTGGGGACAGGATGGCCCTTGAGCAGTTCTTC
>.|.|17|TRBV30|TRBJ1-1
CAWKFWGGVGLNTEAFF
TGTGCCTGGAAATTTTGGGGGGGAGTCGGGCTGAACACTGAAGCTTTCTTT
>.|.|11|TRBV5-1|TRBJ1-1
CASKVAGEAFF
TGCGCCAGCAAGGTGGCGGGTGAAGCTTTCTTT
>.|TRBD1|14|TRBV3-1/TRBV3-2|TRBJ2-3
CASSPGTGGNTQYF
TGTGCCAGCAGCCCCGGGACAGGGGGAAATACGCAGTATTTT
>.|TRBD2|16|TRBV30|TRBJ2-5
CAWSAASGGARETQYF
TGTGCCTGGAGTGCGGCTAGCGGGGGGGCCAGAGAGACCCAGTACTTC
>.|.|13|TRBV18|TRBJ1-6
CASSHRMESPLHF
TGTGCCAGCTCCCACAGGATGGAGTCACCCCTCCACTTT
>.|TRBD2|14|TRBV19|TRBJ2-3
CATQRLAGDYTQYF
TGTGCCACCCAGAGGCTAGCGGGGGATTATACGCAGTATTTT
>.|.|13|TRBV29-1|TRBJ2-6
CSVHISGANVLTF
TGCAGCGTTCACATTTCTGGGGCCAACGTCCTGACTTTC
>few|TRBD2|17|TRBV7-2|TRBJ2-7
CASSFQIGLAVSYEQYF
TGTGCCAGCAGCTTCCAAATCGGACTAGCGGTTTCCTACGAGCAGTACTTC
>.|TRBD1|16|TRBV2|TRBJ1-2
CASSPSGTGRTYGYTF
TGTGCCAGCAGTCCGTCCGGGACAGGGAGGACCTATGGCTACACCTTC
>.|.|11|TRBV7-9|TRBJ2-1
CASSDDSEQFF
TGTGCCAGCAGCGACGACAGCGAGCAGTTCTTC
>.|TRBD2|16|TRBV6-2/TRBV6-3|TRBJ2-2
CASSYSGEPNTGELFF
TGTGCCAGCAGTTACAGCGGGGAGCCGAACACCGGGGAGCTGTTTTTT
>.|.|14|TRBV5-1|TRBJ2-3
CASSLAGSQTQEYF
TGCGCCAGCAGCTTGGCCGGTTCCCAGACTCAAGAGTATTTT
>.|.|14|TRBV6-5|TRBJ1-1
CASSYGGAGTEAFF
TGTGCCAGCAGTTACGGGGGCGCGGGCACTGAAGCTTTCTTT
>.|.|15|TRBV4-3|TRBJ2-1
CASSQDEADYNEQFF
TGCGCCAGCAGCCAAGATGAGGCAGACTACAATGAGCAGTTCTTC
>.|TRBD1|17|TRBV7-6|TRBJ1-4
CASSLPLDGQGGEKLFF
TGTGCCAGCAGCTTACCCCTCGACGGACAGGGAGGTGAAAAACTGTTTTTT
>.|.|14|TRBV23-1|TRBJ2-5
CASIRALLQETQYF
TGCGCCAGCATCAGGGCTTTGCTCCAAGAGACCCAGTACTTC
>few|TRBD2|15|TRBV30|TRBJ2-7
CAWSVPGGSTYEQYF
TGTGCCTGGAGTGTACCCGGGGGGTCAACCTACGAGCAGTACTTC
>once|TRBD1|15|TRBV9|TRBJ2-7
CASSDGQGFSYEQYF
TGTGCCAGCAGCGACGGACAGGGTTTTTCCTACGAGCAGTACTTC
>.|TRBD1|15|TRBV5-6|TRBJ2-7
CASSLGGTGYYEQYF
TGTGCCAGCAGCTTGGGTGGGACAGGGTACTACGAGCAGTACTTC
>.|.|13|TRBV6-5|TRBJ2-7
CASTEDTGYEQYF
TGTGCCAGCACCGAGGACACAGGTTACGAGCAGTACTTC
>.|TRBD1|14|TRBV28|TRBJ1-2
CASRGDSRGYGYTF
TGTGCCAGCAGAGGGGACAGCCGGGGCTATGGCTACACCTTC
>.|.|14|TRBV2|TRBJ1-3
CASSSTTGGNTIYF
TGTGCCAGCAGTTCAACCACAGGAGGAAACACCATATATTTT
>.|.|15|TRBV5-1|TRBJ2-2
CASSLGTVNTGELFF
TGCGCCAGCAGCTTGGGGACAGTTAACACCGGGGAGCTGTTTTTT
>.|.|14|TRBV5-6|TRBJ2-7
CASSLARTVYEQYF
TGTGCCAGCAGCTTGGCCCGGACAGTCTACGAGCAGTACTTC
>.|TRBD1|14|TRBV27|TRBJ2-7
CASTPGQGFYEQYF
TGTGCCAGCACCCCAGGACAGGGTTTCTACGAGCAGTACTTC
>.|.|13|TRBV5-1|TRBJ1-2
CASSLGGDYGYTF
TGCGCCAGCAGCCTGGGCGGGGACTATGGCTACACCTTC
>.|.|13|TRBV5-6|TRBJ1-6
CASSASGNSPLHF
TGTGCCAGCAGCGCCTCAGGGAATTCACCCCTCCACTTT
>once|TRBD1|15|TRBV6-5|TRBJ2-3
CASSTTGGKIDTQYF
TGTGCCAGCAGCACGACAGGGGGTAAAATTGATACGCAGTATTTT
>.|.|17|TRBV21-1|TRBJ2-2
CASSKRLGGGNTGELFF
TGTGCCAGCAGCAAAAGACTAGGCGGGGGGAACACCGGGGAGCTGTTTTTT
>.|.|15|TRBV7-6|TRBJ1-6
CASSLDTGNLSPLHF
TGTGCCAGCAGCTTAGATACGGGTAATCTGTCACCCCTCCACTTT
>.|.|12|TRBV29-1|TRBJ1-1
CSVWPLDTEAFF
TGCAGCGTTTGGCCCCTAGACACTGAAGCTTTCTTT
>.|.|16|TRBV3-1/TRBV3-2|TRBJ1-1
CASSQYRVEANTEAFF
TGTGCCAGCAGCCAATACAGGGTAGAGGCGAACACTGAAGCTTTCTTT
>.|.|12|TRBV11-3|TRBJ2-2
CASSPEDGELFF
TGTGCCAGCAGCCCCGAGGACGGGGAGCTGTTTTTT
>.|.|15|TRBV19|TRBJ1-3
CASTRARDSGNTIYF
TGTGCCAGTACAAGAGCTCGGGACTCTGGAAACACCATATATTTT
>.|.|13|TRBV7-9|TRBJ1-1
CASSLFRGTEAFF
TGTGCCAGCAGCTTATTTCGGGGAACTGAAGCTTTCTTT
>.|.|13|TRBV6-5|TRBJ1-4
CASTDRSNEKLFF
TGTGCCAGCACAGACAGGTCTAATGAAAAACTGTTTTTT
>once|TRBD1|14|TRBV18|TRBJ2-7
CASSPGQPTYEQYF
TGTGCCAGCTCACCGGGACAGCCGACCTACGAGCAGTACTTC
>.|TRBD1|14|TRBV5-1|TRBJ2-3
CASRRQGSTDTQYF
TGCGCCAGCAGGCGACAGGGAAGCACAGATACGCAGTATTTT
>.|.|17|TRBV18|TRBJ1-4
CASSSGGPGRTNEKLFF
TGTGCCAGCTCATCGGGGGGGCCTGGTCGCACTAATGAAAAACTGTTTTTT
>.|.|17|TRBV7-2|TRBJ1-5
CASSLRGGAYSNQPQHF
TGTGCCAGCAGCCTCCGAGGGGGAGCTTATAGCAATCAGCCCCAGCATTTT
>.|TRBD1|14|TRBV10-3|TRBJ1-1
CATTGGASNTEAFF
TGTGCCACCACAGGGGGCGCTTCGAACACTGAAGCTTTCTTT
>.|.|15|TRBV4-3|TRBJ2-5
CASSQVKAGGETQYF
TGCGCCAGCAGCCAAGTGAAAGCAGGAGGGGAGACCCAGTACTTC
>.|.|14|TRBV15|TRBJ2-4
CATSSAPTPDIQYF
TGTGCCACCAGCAGTGCCCCTACTCCGGACATTCAGTACTTC
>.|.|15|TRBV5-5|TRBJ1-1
CASSFGIGVPAEAFF
TGTGCCAGCAGCTTCGGGATCGGCGTGCCGGCTGAAGCTTTCTTT
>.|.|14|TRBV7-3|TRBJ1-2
CASSWAGLNEGVTF
TGTGCCAGCAGCTGGGCAGGCCTTAACGAAGGTGTCACCTTC
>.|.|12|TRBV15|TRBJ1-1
CATGEYSTEAFF
TGTGCCACCGGAGAGTATAGCACTGAAGCTTTCTTT
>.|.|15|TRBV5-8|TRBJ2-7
CASSSFPTVSDEQYF
TGTGCCAGCAGCTCCTTCCCGACAGTCAGCGACGAGCAGTACTTC
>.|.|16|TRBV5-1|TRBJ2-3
CASSLLAAGGQDTQYF
TGCGCCAGCAGCTTGTTGGCGGCTGGCGGACAAGATACGCAGTATTTT